These T cell receptor beta chains were read from a single sample in a study of T-cell memory formation after mild COVID-19. A single record per CDR3 protein comes from TCRdb applying MiXCR to the 5' RACE reads. The data contain roughly 350,000 distinct CDR3 sequences, around 20% of them seen just once; the ten biggest clones take up around 13%. The sample was PBMCs or a T cell subset sorted from them (not recorded which). These receptors all come from an adult woman who had mild COVID-19 (a few samples of this study predate the infection). Cell type and time point are not known. The CDR3 runs from the conserved cysteine through the conserved F or W. D genes are given only for firm matches. Rows give clone size only sometimes, using once, few, many, or a class for an expanded clone.

>NA|TRBV9|TRBJ2-2|few
TGTGCCAGCAGCAGAGGACAGAGGAACACCGGGGAGCTGTTTTTT
CASSRGQRNTGELFF
>NA|TRBV24-1|TRBJ2-1|few
TGTGCCACGGAAAGAGTATCCGGTGAGCAGTTCTTC
CATERVSGEQFF
>TRBD1|TRBV5-6|TRBJ1-1|NA
TGTGCCAGCAGTTTTACAGGGGTTCTCACTGAAGCTTTCTTT
CASSFTGVLTEAFF
>NA|TRBV6-2/TRBV6-3|TRBJ1-3|NA
TGTGCCAGCAGTCCAGGGGAGTCTTCTGGAAACACCATATATTTT
CASSPGESSGNTIYF
>NA|TRBV5-1|TRBJ2-6|few
TGCGCCAGCAGTTCGGACGCAAGCTCTGGGGCCAACGTCCTGACTTTC
CASSSDASSGANVLTF
>NA|TRBV20-1|TRBJ2-5|NA
TGCAGTCTTCCGTGGGGAGGCCCGGGAGAGACCCAGTACTTC
CSLPWGGPGETQYF
>NA|TRBV5-1|TRBJ2-1|few
TGCGCCAGCAGCTTGGCCCAGGCGGCCGAGCAGTTCTTC
CASSLAQAAEQFF
>TRBD1|TRBV7-2|TRBJ2-5|few
TGTGCCAGCAGCAAGGGGGCTTGGGAGGAGACCCAGTACTTC
CASSKGAWEETQYF
>NA|TRBV21-1|TRBJ1-2|NA
TGTGCCAGCTGCTACGACAGGGGTAGGGTAAACTATGGCTACACCTTC
CASCYDRGRVNYGYTF
>TRBD1|TRBV5-1|TRBJ2-5|NA
TGCGCCAGCAGCTCCTCCAGGGGGATTGGAGAGACCCAGTACTTC
CASSSSRGIGETQYF
>NA|TRBV7-9|TRBJ2-7|NA
TGTGCCAGCAGCTTTTCGCGCGAGCAGTACTTC
CASSFSREQYF
>TRBD1|TRBV11-3|TRBJ2-7|once
TGTGCCAGCAGAGAACGGAATCCGGGACAGCGGTCCTACGAGCAGTACTTC
CASRERNPGQRSYEQYF
>TRBD2|TRBV5-5|TRBJ2-1|NA
TGTGCCAGCAGCTCGTATAAGGGACTAGGGTACAATGAGCAGTTCTTC
CASSSYKGLGYNEQFF
>NA|TRBV7-9|TRBJ1-2|NA
TGTGCCAGCAGGCCTGGGGGACCCACTAACTATGGCTACACCTTC
CASRPGGPTNYGYTF
>NA|TRBV7-6|TRBJ2-5|many
TGTGCCAGCAGCTCCACCCGACAGCAAGAGACCCAGTACTTC
CASSSTRQQETQYF
>NA|TRBV29-1|TRBJ1-1|few
TGCAGCGTTACCCCCCAGAACACTGAAGCTTTCTTT
CSVTPQNTEAFF
>NA|TRBV3-1|TRBJ2-7|NA
TGTGCCAGCAGCCAAGGGGAGGCGGGCGAGCAGTACTTC
CASSQGEAGEQYF
>NA|TRBV7-9|TRBJ2-3|few
TGTGCCAGCAGCTTAGCCCCTGGCACAGATACGCAGTATTTT
CASSLAPGTDTQYF
>NA|TRBV10-3|TRBJ2-5|NA
TGTGCCATCGGGCCTCAGGAGAGAGAGACCCAGTACTTC
CAIGPQERETQYF